The T cell receptor (beta chain) under discussion was sequenced for a study of regulatory T cells in long-lasting Graves disease. iRepertoire HTBI primers and Arm-PCR of CDR3 regions built TCR beta libraries. MiXCR, applied by TCRdb to the multiplex PCR reads, yields one record per CDR3 protein. This sample has hundreds of thousands of distinct CDR3 sequences, with around a fifth found just once. The germline CDR1 and CDR2 sequences are MNHNS and SASEGT. The CDR3 has 13 residues. Trimming took 5 bases from V and 11 from J, leaving 16 bases between them. The time point denotes: persistent/refractory GD, antithyroid drugs over 5 years with positive TRAb. PBMCs were the source of the RNA used for TCR sequencing. A few counts support this clonotype.

J is TRBJ1-5 and V is TRBV6-1; D is ambiguous. The TCR comes from a female donor with Graves disease. The sequencing used peripheral blood mononuclear cells (PBMCs), collected when the disease was refractory, from a patient treated with antithyroid drugs. The CDR3 region has the DNA TGTGCCAGCAGTCAGACTATGGGTAAGACCCAGCATTTT. Translated, it gives CASSQTMGKTQHF.